This is a list of T cell receptor beta chains from one sample in a study of shared clonotypes between healthy human individuals. Using immunoSEQ multiplex PCR, the repertoire was profiled, and TCRdb retains in-frame clones only, with some absent. The table lists around 700,000 clones, around four fifths of them singletons. The sample comprised memory CD4+ T cells sorted from blood. The receptors originated from a woman aged 25-40 years in good health. The CDR3 runs from the conserved cysteine through the conserved F or W. The order of the fields is clone size, D gene, V gene, J gene, CDR3 DNA, CDR3 protein. The D gene is left open where the match is weak. The size field is filled for only some rows; it gives once, few, many or a size class.

clone size: -; D gene: TRBD2; V gene: TRBV29-1; J gene: TRBJ2-1; CDR3 DNA: TGCAGCGGCCGAGATCAAGCGGGAGGGGAGCAGTTCTTC; CDR3 protein: CSGRDQAGGEQFF
clone size: -; D gene: -; V gene: TRBV5-8; J gene: TRBJ2-3; CDR3 DNA: TGTGCCAGCAGCCTTGGTTCCCGTAGCACAGATACGCAGTATTTT; CDR3 protein: CASSLGSRSTDTQYF
clone size: -; D gene: TRBD1; V gene: TRBV5-4; J gene: TRBJ2-4; CDR3 DNA: TGTGCCAGCAGCATGGGACAGCGAAACATTCAGTACTTC; CDR3 protein: CASSMGQRNIQYF
clone size: -; D gene: -; V gene: TRBV19; J gene: TRBJ2-1; CDR3 DNA: TGTGCCAGTAGTCCCAGAGGCGGAGACTACAATGAGCAGTTCTTC; CDR3 protein: CASSPRGGDYNEQFF
clone size: -; D gene: TRBD2; V gene: TRBV7-9; J gene: TRBJ2-2; CDR3 DNA: TGTGCCAGCAGCTGGATAGCGGGAGCGGTTGACACCGGGGAGCTGTTTTTT; CDR3 protein: CASSWIAGAVDTGELFF
clone size: -; D gene: -; V gene: TRBV14; J gene: TRBJ2-1; CDR3 DNA: TGTGCCAGCAGCATCTTGGAGGGCAATGAGCAGTTCTTC; CDR3 protein: CASSILEGNEQFF
clone size: -; D gene: -; V gene: TRBV14; J gene: TRBJ1-1; CDR3 DNA: TGTGCCAGCAGCCAAGTGGCAGGGAAGGGGAACACTGAAGCTTTCTTT; CDR3 protein: CASSQVAGKGNTEAFF
clone size: -; D gene: -; V gene: TRBV18; J gene: TRBJ2-7; CDR3 DNA: TGTGCCAGCTCACCAGGAGGGGACGTGAACGCCGAGTACTTC; CDR3 protein: CASSPGGDVNAEYF
clone size: -; D gene: TRBD2; V gene: TRBV2; J gene: TRBJ2-7; CDR3 DNA: TGTGCCAGCAAGGGTACAGGCGCGGGAGGAGGCTACGAGCAGTACTTC; CDR3 protein: CASKGTGAGGGYEQYF
clone size: -; D gene: -; V gene: TRBV12-2; J gene: TRBJ2-2; CDR3 DNA: TGTGCAAGTCGCTTAGTAACCGGGACAGGGGTCACCGGGGAGCTGTTTTTT; CDR3 protein: CASRLVTGTGVTGELFF
clone size: once; D gene: TRBD2; V gene: TRBV5-4; J gene: TRBJ2-2; CDR3 DNA: TGTGCCAGCAGCTTGGGGGGACTAGCCAACACCGGGGAGCTGTTTTTT; CDR3 protein: CASSLGGLANTGELFF
clone size: -; D gene: -; V gene: TRBV7-2; J gene: TRBJ1-1; CDR3 DNA: TGTGCCAGCAGCCGTGAACAGGGCCTGCTAACTGAAGCTTTCTTT; CDR3 protein: CASSREQGLLTEAFF
clone size: few; D gene: -; V gene: TRBV2; J gene: TRBJ2-3; CDR3 DNA: TGTGCCAGCAGTGAAACCACTAGAACAGATACGCAGTATTTT; CDR3 protein: CASSETTRTDTQYF
clone size: -; D gene: TRBD1; V gene: TRBV28; J gene: TRBJ1-3; CDR3 DNA: TGTGCCAGCAGCGGAAGGACAGGGGGAAACACCATATATTTT; CDR3 protein: CASSGRTGGNTIYF
clone size: -; D gene: -; V gene: TRBV15; J gene: TRBJ2-3; CDR3 DNA: TGTGCCACCAGCACTGGGTTCCGGGATACGCAGTATTTT; CDR3 protein: CATSTGFRDTQYF
clone size: -; D gene: TRBD2; V gene: TRBV27; J gene: TRBJ2-1; CDR3 DNA: TGTGCCAGCAGGAAAGCGGGAGCTAACAATGAGCAGTTCTTC; CDR3 protein: CASRKAGANNEQFF
clone size: -; D gene: -; V gene: TRBV5-5; J gene: TRBJ2-5; CDR3 DNA: TGTGCCAGCAGCTTTCAAGCCCAAGAGACCCAGTACTTC; CDR3 protein: CASSFQAQETQYF
clone size: -; D gene: -; V gene: TRBV19; J gene: TRBJ1-3; CDR3 DNA: TGTGCCAGTAGTAACGTCCCCGTGGCACCTGGAAACACCATATATTTT; CDR3 protein: CASSNVPVAPGNTIYF
clone size: -; D gene: -; V gene: TRBV30; J gene: TRBJ2-2; CDR3 DNA: TGTGCCTGGAGTGTAAAGTCGGGGACCGGGGAGCTGTTTTTT; CDR3 protein: CAWSVKSGTGELFF
clone size: -; D gene: TRBD1; V gene: TRBV28; J gene: TRBJ2-7; CDR3 DNA: TGTGCCAGCAGAACCCCAGGGGGCGGCTCCTACGAGCAGTACTTC; CDR3 protein: CASRTPGGGSYEQYF
clone size: -; D gene: TRBD1; V gene: TRBV9; J gene: TRBJ2-5; CDR3 DNA: TGTGCCAGCAGCACTACAGGGGGCCGAGAGACCCAGTACTTC; CDR3 protein: CASSTTGGRETQYF
clone size: -; D gene: -; V gene: TRBV6-5; J gene: TRBJ2-7; CDR3 DNA: TGTGCCAGCAGCCCGAAGGAAACAGCCTACGAGCAGTACTTC; CDR3 protein: CASSPKETAYEQYF
clone size: -; D gene: -; V gene: TRBV28; J gene: TRBJ1-6; CDR3 DNA: TGTGCCAGCAGTTTACTGCAGGGAGAATCACCCCTCCACTTT; CDR3 protein: CASSLLQGESPLHF
clone size: few; D gene: -; V gene: TRBV28; J gene: TRBJ1-1; CDR3 DNA: TGTGCCAGCAGTTTAATCGGAAACACTGAAGCTTTCTTT; CDR3 protein: CASSLIGNTEAFF
clone size: few; D gene: -; V gene: TRBV28; J gene: TRBJ1-1; CDR3 DNA: TGTGCCAGCAGATACAGTGATCGGCTGACCACTGAAGCTTTCTTT; CDR3 protein: CASRYSDRLTTEAFF
clone size: -; D gene: -; V gene: TRBV15; J gene: TRBJ1-1; CDR3 DNA: TGTGCCACCAGCAGAGTTCAGGGGCTGGCCACTGAAGCTTTCTTT; CDR3 protein: CATSRVQGLATEAFF
clone size: -; D gene: -; V gene: TRBV5-4; J gene: TRBJ1-5; CDR3 DNA: TGTGCCAGCAGCATTAGACACTCTAATCAGCCCCAGCATTTT; CDR3 protein: CASSIRHSNQPQHF
clone size: few; D gene: -; V gene: TRBV27; J gene: TRBJ1-1; CDR3 DNA: TGTGCCAGCAGTTTAAGGCACTCGAACACTGAAGCTTTCTTT; CDR3 protein: CASSLRHSNTEAFF
clone size: few; D gene: TRBD2; V gene: TRBV25-1; J gene: TRBJ2-1; CDR3 DNA: TGTGCCAGCAGTGAAAGCGGGAGTTTGGGCAATGAGCAGTTCTTC; CDR3 protein: CASSESGSLGNEQFF
clone size: -; D gene: -; V gene: TRBV29-1; J gene: TRBJ2-1; CDR3 DNA: TGCAGCACCTCCTTACTGAGAAATGAGCAGTTCTTC; CDR3 protein: CSTSLLRNEQFF
clone size: -; D gene: -; V gene: TRBV7-7; J gene: TRBJ1-5; CDR3 DNA: TGTGCCAGCAGCTCAAAAACAGGGAAGAATCAGCCCCAGCATTTT; CDR3 protein: CASSSKTGKNQPQHF
clone size: -; D gene: TRBD2; V gene: TRBV7-2; J gene: TRBJ2-5; CDR3 DNA: TGTGCCAGCAGCTTAGACGGGACTAGCGGGAGAAAGACCCAGTACTTC; CDR3 protein: CASSLDGTSGRKTQYF
clone size: -; D gene: -; V gene: TRBV6-5; J gene: TRBJ1-1; CDR3 DNA: TGTGCCAGCAGTTACACAGTAAACACTGAAGCTTTCTTT; CDR3 protein: CASSYTVNTEAFF
clone size: few; D gene: -; V gene: TRBV28; J gene: TRBJ1-2; CDR3 DNA: TGTGCCAGCAGGGGTTACTATGGCTACACCTTC; CDR3 protein: CASRGYYGYTF
clone size: -; D gene: TRBD2; V gene: TRBV28; J gene: TRBJ2-3; CDR3 DNA: TGTGCCAGCAGTTTAGCGGGAGGGGGCCTATCAGATACGCAGTATTTT; CDR3 protein: CASSLAGGGLSDTQYF
clone size: -; D gene: -; V gene: TRBV5-1; J gene: TRBJ2-7; CDR3 DNA: TGCGCCAGCAGCTTGGACTGGACTACGCTTTACGAGCAGTACTTC; CDR3 protein: CASSLDWTTLYEQYF
clone size: -; D gene: -; V gene: TRBV7-9; J gene: TRBJ1-1; CDR3 DNA: TGTGCCAGCAGCTTAGGGCCCCCGAGGGACACTGAAGCTTTCTTT; CDR3 protein: CASSLGPPRDTEAFF
clone size: -; D gene: TRBD1; V gene: TRBV27; J gene: TRBJ2-3; CDR3 DNA: TGTGCCAGCACCTGGACAGGGTTCGGTGGGAGCACAGATACGCAGTATTTT; CDR3 protein: CASTWTGFGGSTDTQYF
clone size: -; D gene: -; V gene: TRBV2; J gene: TRBJ1-2; CDR3 DNA: TGTGCCAGCAGTCCCGACAGCATTAACTATGGCTACACCTTC; CDR3 protein: CASSPDSINYGYTF
clone size: -; D gene: TRBD1; V gene: TRBV18; J gene: TRBJ2-3; CDR3 DNA: TGTGCCAGCTCACCCTGGACAGGGGCAGATACGCAGTATTTT; CDR3 protein: CASSPWTGADTQYF
clone size: -; D gene: -; V gene: TRBV5-1; J gene: TRBJ2-5; CDR3 DNA: TGCGCCAGCACCCCTGGGGGTCAAGAGACCCAGTACTTC; CDR3 protein: CASTPGGQETQYF
clone size: -; D gene: TRBD1; V gene: TRBV5-6; J gene: TRBJ1-1; CDR3 DNA: TGTGCCAGCAGCCAAACGGACAGGGCCAAGGAAGCTTTCTTT; CDR3 protein: CASSQTDRAKEAFF
clone size: -; D gene: -; V gene: TRBV5-1; J gene: TRBJ2-5; CDR3 DNA: TGCGCCAGCAGCTTGGCCTACCAAGAGACCCAGTACTTC; CDR3 protein: CASSLAYQETQYF
clone size: -; D gene: -; V gene: TRBV19; J gene: TRBJ2-6; CDR3 DNA: TGTGCCTCTAGGGGGTCTGGGGCCAACGTCCTGACTTTC; CDR3 protein: CASRGSGANVLTF
clone size: -; D gene: TRBD2; V gene: TRBV28; J gene: TRBJ2-1; CDR3 DNA: TGTGCCAGCAGTTTGAGATACGGCTCTAGCGGGAAATTACCGCAGTTCTTC; CDR3 protein: CASSLRYGSSGKLPQFF
clone size: few; D gene: -; V gene: TRBV28; J gene: TRBJ2-1; CDR3 DNA: TGTGCCAGCAGCCCTACCCTTGGATCGGGCAATGAGCAGTTCTTC; CDR3 protein: CASSPTLGSGNEQFF
clone size: -; D gene: -; V gene: TRBV29-1; J gene: TRBJ2-1; CDR3 DNA: TGCAGCGTTGCGGGGACTCCCCTGAATGAGCAGTTCTTC; CDR3 protein: CSVAGTPLNEQFF
clone size: few; D gene: -; V gene: TRBV7-2; J gene: TRBJ2-1; CDR3 DNA: TGTGCCAGCAGCTTAGCTAGTTCCTACAATGAGCAGTTCTTC; CDR3 protein: CASSLASSYNEQFF
clone size: -; D gene: -; V gene: TRBV16; J gene: TRBJ2-5; CDR3 DNA: TGTGCCAGCAGCCAAGGGCGGGCGGAGACCCAGTACTTC; CDR3 protein: CASSQGRAETQYF
clone size: few; D gene: -; V gene: TRBV6-1; J gene: TRBJ2-3; CDR3 DNA: TGTGCCAGCAGTGAAGCGGGGTACACAGATACGCAGTATTTT; CDR3 protein: CASSEAGYTDTQYF
clone size: -; D gene: -; V gene: TRBV18; J gene: TRBJ2-1; CDR3 DNA: TGTGCCAGCTCACTGCGGGTTTACAATGAGCAGTTCTTC; CDR3 protein: CASSLRVYNEQFF